The clone carrying this T cell receptor (beta chain) was seen once. Its antigen is currently unknown. Within the sample, other DNA sequences also encode this same CDR3. These data come from a study of cytomegalovirus exposure and HLA in healthy donors. Study-wide results and limits: In vitro testing confirmed a few CMV-associated chains as specific for CMV antigens. Previously analyzed data showed that most TCR beta V segments were productive at a frequency of about 90% or about 30%. According to reports, the classifier identified cytomegalovirus status with high specificity and sensitivity.

PCR primers comprised 60 Vbeta and 13 Jbeta primers. Libraries were prepared by immunoSEQ multiplex PCR; TCRdb keeps only in-frame clonotypes and omits some of them. The profile shows approximately 150,000 clones, 80% to 90% of them singletons. Sequencing used PBMCs. The sequence was collected from a young woman in good health and CMV-seropositive.

The CDR3 DNA sequence: TGTGCCAGCAGTGCCCTGGGGACAGATAACTTGAACACTGAAGCTTTCTTT. This sequence encodes CASSALGTDNLNTEAFF. V gene TRBV25-1 combines with J gene TRBJ1-1; 7 nucleotides align to TRBD1. The CDR3 totals 17 residues. CDR1 and CDR2 from the germline V gene are MGHDK and SYGVNS. J gave up 0 bases and V 4 bases, and 11 bases lay outside the gene matches. The full variable domain, completed using reference TRBV25-1 and TRBJ1-1, is EADIYQTPRYLVIGTGKKITLECSQTMGHDKMYWYQQDPGMELHLIHYSYGVNSTEKGDLSSESTVSRIRTEHFPLTLESARPSHTSQYLCASSALGTDNLNTEAFFGQGTRLTVV.